A single sample is the source of the 32 T cell receptor beta chains below, sequenced in a study of blood T cell repertoires in COVID-19. Assay: immunoSEQ multiplex PCR; the TCRdb copy retains only in-frame clones and omits some. In the table there are 200,000 to 300,000 clones, about 85% of which are singletons. The sequenced material came from peripheral blood. The receptors shown here come from a man aged 25 to 40 who had recovered from COVID-19.

This clone has only one observation. The chain combines TRBV28 with TRBJ2-5; the D gene is possibly TRBD2 (5 bases). V lost 5 bases, J lost 1 base, and 14 bases lay in between. The CDR3 consists of 15 residues. Germline loops: CDR1 MDHEN, CDR2 SYDVKM. The CDR3 loop reads CASSKPGLFQETQYF. As DNA, the CDR3 is TGTGCCAGCAGTAAACCAGGACTCTTCCAAGAGACCCAGTACTTC.

The genes are TRBV7-3 and TRBJ2-1; TRBD2 might be the D (6 bases). Trimming removed 1 base at V and 2 bases at J, with 18 bases between. The germline gives CDR1 SGHTA, CDR2 FQGTGA. This CDR3 is built from 18 residues. CDR3 loop: CASSLRGSGDSPYNEQFF. The CDR3, as DNA: TGTGCCAGCAGCTTAAGGGGTTCGGGGGATTCCCCCTACAATGAGCAGTTCTTC.

This chain joins TRBV7-9 and TRBJ2-3; 9 bases fit TRBD2. The CDR3 totals 17 residues. V shed 1 base and J 2 bases; nucleotides not matched to a gene: 7. Germline assignment: CDR1 SEHNR and CDR2 FQNEAQ (reference sequence). In DNA form, the CDR3 reads TGTGCCAGCAGCTTAGTGTTGGCGGGGGGGACCACAGATACGCAGTATTTT. This translates into CASSLVLAGGTTDTQYF.

V usage is TRBV3-1 (or the pseudogene TRBV3-2) and J usage is TRBJ1-4; 9 bases are shared with TRBD1. The CDR3 length is 15 residues. Germline-derived CDR1 and CDR2 are LGHDT and YNNKEL (reference sequence). The J segment lost 11 bases and the V segment lost 0 bases, leaving 7 bases of the junction unmatched. The CDR3 nucleotides are TGTGCCAGCAGCCAAGACGGGACAGGGCGTTTCAAACTGTTTTTT. Residues: CASSQDGTGRFKLFF.

This clone showed up just a few times. The chain recombines TRBV7-9 with TRBJ1-5; D is ambiguous. The CDR3 runs to 13 residues. Germline loops: CDR1 SEHNR, CDR2 FQNEAQ (reference sequence). Between the trimmed V and J ends, which lost 4 bases and 5 bases, there was a span of 9 bases. The CDR3 loop reads CASSYLADQPQHF. DNA for the CDR3: TGTGCCAGCAGCTACTTGGCGGATCAGCCCCAGCATTTT. Variable domain in full (rest from reference TRBV7-9 and TRBJ1-5): DTGVSQNPRHKITKRGQNVTFRCDPISEHNRLYWYRQTLGQGPEFLTYFQNEAQLEKSRLLSDRFSAERPKGSFSTLEIQRTEQGDSAMYLCASSYLADQPQHFGDGTRLSIL.

This clone came up once. The chain is built from TRBV12-3 or TRBV12-4 and TRBJ1-1; 8 nucleotides match TRBD1. The J segment lost 8 bases and the V segment lost 5 bases, leaving 4 bases of the junction unmatched. This CDR3 has 12 amino acids. In DNA, the CDR3 is TGTGCCAGCAGTCAGGGGACAGGCGAAGCTTTCTTT. Translated, it gives CASSQGTGEAFF.

The genes are TRBV29-1 and TRBJ2-3; the match to TRBD2 covers 8 bases. Germline CDR1 is SQVTM and CDR2 is ANQGSEA. With 4 bases clipped from V and 4 bases from J, the junction kept 4 bases outside the gene matches. This CDR3 contains 13 residues. The CDR3 region is CSVAGGRADTQYF. CDR3 in DNA: TGCAGCGTTGCGGGGGGGAGAGCAGATACGCAGTATTTT.

This rearrangement joins TRBV6-5 to TRBJ2-7; no firm D call. The CDR3 totals 11 residues. V lost 4 bases and J lost 4, with 5 bases in between. CDR1 and CDR2 (germline): MNHEY, SVGAGI. CDR3 coding DNA: TGTGCCAGCAGTTCCGTATACGAGCAGTACGTC. The encoded protein is CASSSVYEQYV.

The V gene is TRBV19, the J gene TRBJ2-3, with 12 bases matching TRBD2. The CDR3 length is 18 residues. The germline CDR1 and CDR2 sequences are LNHDA and SQIVND (reference sequence). V shed 0 bases, J shed 5 bases, and the junction held 9 bases outside the gene matches. This CDR3 reads CASSIEELAGGQRDTQYF. The CDR3 DNA reads as TGTGCCAGTAGTATAGAAGAACTAGCGGGGGGCCAAAGAGATACGCAGTATTTT.

This clone was counted a single time. The chain is built from TRBV30 and TRBJ2-7; TRBD2 matches 8 bases. The V and J ends lost 3 bases and 6 bases, in that order; junction bases with no gene match: 19. The CDR3 sequence is 17 residues long. CDR1 and CDR2 from the germline V gene are GTSNPN and SVGIG (reference sequence). CDR3 coding DNA: TGTGCCTGGAGGCTTCGGCGCTCGGGGGGGGTGGTTTGCGAGCAGTACTTC. Protein product: CAWRLRRSGGVVCEQYF.

The rearrangement links TRBV7-9 to TRBJ1-3; 7 bases match TRBD1. Unmatched junction bases numbered 8, after V lost 1 base and J lost 2 bases. The CDR3 spans 17 residues. Germline V gene data show CDR1 as SEHNR and CDR2 as FQNEAQ (reference sequence). The DNA of the CDR3 is TGTGCCAGCAGCTTAGTCATCGACAGGGTCACTGGAAACACCATATATTTT. It is translated as CASSLVIDRVTGNTIYF. Complete variable domain (other parts from reference TRBV7-9 and TRBJ1-3): DTGVSQNPRHKITKRGQNVTFRCDPISEHNRLYWYRQTLGQGPEFLTYFQNEAQLEKSRLLSDRFSAERPKGSFSTLEIQRTEQGDSAMYLCASSLVIDRVTGNTIYFGEGSWLTVV.

This clone was observed once. The gene calls are TRBV3-1 (or the pseudogene TRBV3-2) and TRBJ2-3; 15 bases map to TRBD2. Trimming took 4 bases from V and 3 from J; bases not matched to a gene: 5. The CDR3 spans 17 residues. Germline V gene data show CDR1 as LGHDT and CDR2 as YNNKEL (reference sequence). CDR3 sequence: CASSLRTSGGGTDTQYF. CDR3 DNA: TGTGCCAGCAGCCTTCGGACTAGCGGGGGGGGGACAGATACGCAGTATTTT.

This chain links TRBV10-3 with TRBJ1-2, with 7 nucleotides matching TRBD1. The J segment lost 6 bases and the V segment lost 11 bases, leaving 12 bases of the junction unmatched. The V gene's germline CDR1 is ENHRY and CDR2 SYGVKD. The CDR3 loop spans 13 amino acids. In DNA, the CDR3 is TGTGCCGTTAGACAGGGAGGTGGGGATGGCTACACCTTC. Protein sequence: CAVRQGGGDGYTF.

A few counts support this clone. The V gene is TRBV2, the J gene TRBJ1-5; possibly TRBD1 for D (6 bases). This CDR3 is built from 13 residues. Trimming cost V 5 bases and J 4 bases, with 9 bases left between them. Germline CDR1 and CDR2: SNHLY and FYNNEI. The chain's CDR3 is CASSFQGNQPQHF. The CDR3, as DNA: TGTGCCAGCAGTTTTCAGGGGAATCAGCCCCAGCATTTT.

The chain employs TRBV27 and TRBJ2-1; 8 bases agree with TRBD2. The V and J ends lost 10 bases and 4 bases, in that order; junction bases with no gene match: 12. This CDR3 spans 15 amino acids. Germline lookup yields CDR1 MNHEY and CDR2 SMNVEV (reference sequence). The CDR3: CAIRHGGGNYNEQFF. Here the CDR3 DNA reads TGTGCCATCCGACACGGGGGGGGGAATTACAATGAGCAGTTCTTC.

The V and J genes are TRBV7-9 and TRBJ1-2; D not certain. The germline V gene has CDR1 SEHNR and CDR2 FQNEAQ (reference sequence). The ends were cut back, 1 base at V and 8 bases at J, with 14 bases in the middle. There are 14 residues in the CDR3. The CDR3 coding sequence is TGTGCCAGCAGCTTAGGGACTCCGGCGAAAGGCTACACCTTC. Protein sequence: CASSLGTPAKGYTF.

This clone appeared many times. The rearrangement links TRBV7-2 to TRBJ1-5, with a possible D match to TRBD1 (5 bases). CDR3 length: 15 residues. CDR1 SGHTA and CDR2 FQGNSA come from the germline V gene. V lost 1 base and J 8 bases, leaving 15 bases between the germline ends. Written as DNA, the CDR3 is TGTGCCAGCAGCTTAGTATGGGGCCACGCGGAGCCCCAGCATTTT. The encoded protein is CASSLVWGHAEPQHF. Using reference TRBV7-2 and TRBJ1-5 for the parts outside the CDR3, the full variable domain is GAGVSQSPSNKVTEKGKDVELRCDPISGHTALYWYRQSLGQGLEFLIYFQGNSAPDKSGLPSDRFSAERTGGSVSTLTIQRTQQEDSAVYLCASSLVWGHAEPQHFGDGTRLSIL.

The V gene is TRBV11-2, the J gene TRBJ2-7, with D possibly being TRBD1 (6 bases). The V gene lost 5 bases and the J gene lost 6 bases, with 20 bases spanning the gap. CDR1 is SGHAT, CDR2 FQNNGV, per germline. The CDR3 extends over 15 amino acids. The CDR3 loop is CASSHRTGLSPEQYF. The CDR3 DNA is TGTGCCAGCAGCCACCGAACAGGGCTCTCTCCCGAGCAGTACTTC.

In regard to this clone: At one end the junction does not follow the germline gene, possibly because of a read error. The chain has TRBV11-3 and TRBJ2-7, with TRBD1 matching over 7 bases. This CDR3 region has 14 residues. In germline, CDR1 is SGHNT, CDR2 YENEEA. CDR3 in amino acids: CASTLAYATGNRLF. The CDR3 DNA reads as TGTGCCAGCACCCTAGCTTACGCGACAGGGAATAGACTCTTC.

This clone was observed a handful of times. V usage is TRBV7-2 and J usage is TRBJ2-1; a weak D match, TRBD1 (6 bases). The germline V gene has CDR1 SGHTA and CDR2 FQGNSA. This CDR3 spans 15 amino acids. Trimming removed 1 base from V and 6 bases from J, with 13 bases in between. The CDR3, as DNA: TGTGCCAGCAGCTTAGACAGGGAGATATTCAATGAGCAGTTCTTC. Encoded protein: CASSLDREIFNEQFF.

J is TRBJ1-2 and V is TRBV11-2; possibly TRBD1 for D (5 bases). V shed 3 bases and J shed 8 bases, with 13 bases lying between them. The germline CDR1 and CDR2 sequences are SGHAT and FQNNGV. This CDR3 region has 13 residues. The CDR3 sequence is CASSFAAGQGYTF. As DNA, the CDR3 is TGTGCCAGCAGCTTTGCGGCGGGGCAGGGCTACACCTTC.

The J gene is TRBJ1-6, the V gene TRBV2; the match to TRBD1 covers 10 bases. The V and J ends lost 2 bases and 1 base, in that order; junction bases with no gene match: 8. Germline-derived CDR1 and CDR2 are SNHLY and FYNNEI. CDR3 length: 19 amino acids. CDR3 in DNA: TGTGCCAGCAGTGAATGGGGACAGGGGATAGCGTCCTATAATTCACCCCTCCACTTT. Translation gives CASSEWGQGIASYNSPLHF.

The rearrangement joins TRBV2 to TRBJ1-2; TRBD1 matches 9 bases. Germline CDR1 SNHLY, CDR2 FYNNEI. There are 14 residues in the CDR3. Trimming cost V 6 bases and J 7 bases; bases outside gene matches: 9. The CDR3 region is CASSATGGGGGYTF. As DNA, the CDR3 is TGTGCCAGCAGCGCAACAGGGGGCGGTGGTGGCTACACCTTC. Combining the CDR3 with reference TRBV2 and TRBJ1-2 gives the whole variable domain EPEVTQTPSHQVTQMGQEVILRCVPISNHLYFYWYRQILGQKVEFLVSFYNNEISEKSEIFDDQFSVERPDGSNFTLKIRSTKLEDSAMYFCASSATGGGGGYTFGSGTRLTVV.

The rearrangement joins TRBV4-1 to TRBJ2-1; D unresolved. With 1 base removed from V and 3 bases from J, the gap between germline ends came to 10 bases. This CDR3 has 15 amino acids. Per the germline V gene, CDR1 is MGHRA and CDR2 is YSYEKL. DNA for the CDR3: TGCGCCAGCAGCCAAGTGCATGGTAGCTACAATGAGCAGTTCTTC. Residues: CASSQVHGSYNEQFF.

This clone appeared a single time. The chain is built from TRBV18 and TRBJ2-3, with D maybe TRBD2 (6 bases). Looked up from germline, CDR1 is KGHSH and CDR2 is LQKENI. Trimming took off 2 bases at V and 1 base at J, with 10 bases between the two ends. The CDR3 is 15 amino acids. The CDR3, as DNA: TGTGCCAGCTCACCAAGCCCGGGAGGCACAGATACGCAGTATTTT. Its protein is CASSPSPGGTDTQYF.

V usage is TRBV25-1 and J usage is TRBJ1-4; D is unresolved. This CDR3 has 14 amino acids. Germline V gene sequence: CDR1 MGHDK, CDR2 SYGVNS. V shed 6 bases and J shed 10 bases, with 18 bases lying between them. The DNA for the CDR3 is TGTGCCAGCAGGGAGGACCCACGAGGCGGAAAACTGTTTTTT. It yields the protein CASREDPRGGKLFF.

The V gene is TRBV10-1, the J gene TRBJ1-5; possible D gene TRBD1, 6 bases. This CDR3 is 13 amino acids long. V was cut by 11 bases and J by 0 bases, with 11 bases left in between. The germline V gene has CDR1 WNHNN and CDR2 SYGVQD (reference sequence). The CDR3 DNA reads TGCGCCGCGAGGGGGTATAGCAATCAGCCCCAGCATTTT. It yields the protein CAARGYSNQPQHF.

The chain carries TRBV21-1 and TRBJ2-7; no check of the table's D call, TRBD1, against the DNA was made. TRBV21-1 represents a pseudogene. This CDR3 comprises 16 residues. The CDR3 reads CASSSTSGQSYHEQYF. CDR3 sequence (DNA): TGTGCCAGCAGCTCTACTTCGGGACAGTCTTATCACGAGCAGTACTTC.

The chain links TRBV10-3 to TRBJ1-1; D is uncertain. The CDR3 is 15 amino acids. V gave up 4 bases and J gave up 0 bases, with 12 bases separating them. The germline gives CDR1 ENHRY, CDR2 SYGVKD. CDR3 bases: TGTGCCATCAGTGTGGGAACAGCGGTGAACACTGAAGCTTTCTTT. Encoded protein: CAISVGTAVNTEAFF.

The rearrangement joins TRBV12-3 or TRBV12-4 to TRBJ1-2; D uncertain. This CDR3 is 13 amino acids long. Trimming took 5 bases from V and 7 from J, leaving 14 bases between them. The CDR3 loop reads CASSTDFPGGYTF. The CDR3 region has the DNA TGTGCCAGCAGTACCGATTTCCCGGGTGGCTACACCTTC.

The chain couples TRBV19 to TRBJ2-3; 7 bases align to TRBD2. Germline CDR1 reads LNHDA; CDR2 reads SQIVND (reference sequence). Unmatched junction bases numbered 1, after V lost 3 bases and J lost 4 bases. This CDR3 has 13 amino acids. The CDR3 reads CASSISGSDTQYF. DNA of the CDR3: TGTGCCAGTAGTATTAGCGGGTCAGATACGCAGTATTTT.

This clone was recorded once. V usage is TRBV2 and J usage is TRBJ2-3, with 9 bases aligning to TRBD2. Germline assignment: CDR1 SNHLY and CDR2 FYNNEI. The CDR3 is 13 amino acids. Trimming removed 5 bases from V and 11 bases from J; junction bases left unmatched: 8. CDR3 coding DNA: TGTGCCAGCAGTCTTGGCGGGGGGGCCGGGCAGTATTTT. It is translated as CASSLGGGAGQYF.